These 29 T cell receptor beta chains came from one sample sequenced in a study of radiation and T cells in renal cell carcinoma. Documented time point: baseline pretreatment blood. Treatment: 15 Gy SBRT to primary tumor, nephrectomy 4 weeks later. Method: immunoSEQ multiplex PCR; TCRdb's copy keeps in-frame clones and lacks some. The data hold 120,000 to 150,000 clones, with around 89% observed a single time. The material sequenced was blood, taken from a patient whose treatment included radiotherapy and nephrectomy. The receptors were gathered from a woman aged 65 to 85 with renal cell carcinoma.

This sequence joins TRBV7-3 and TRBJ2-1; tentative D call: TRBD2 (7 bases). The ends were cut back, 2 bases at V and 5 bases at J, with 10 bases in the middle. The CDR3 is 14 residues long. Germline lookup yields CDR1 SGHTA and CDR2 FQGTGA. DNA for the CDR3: TGTGCCAGCAGCTTAGCGGGGGCGAACAATGAGCAGTTCTTC. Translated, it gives CASSLAGANNEQFF.

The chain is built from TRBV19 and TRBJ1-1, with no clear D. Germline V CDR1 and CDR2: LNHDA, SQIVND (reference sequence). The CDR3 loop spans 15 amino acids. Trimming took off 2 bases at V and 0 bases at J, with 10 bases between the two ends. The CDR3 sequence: CASSISGALNTEAFF. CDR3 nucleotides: TGTGCCAGTAGTATATCAGGTGCCTTGAACACTGAAGCTTTCTTT.

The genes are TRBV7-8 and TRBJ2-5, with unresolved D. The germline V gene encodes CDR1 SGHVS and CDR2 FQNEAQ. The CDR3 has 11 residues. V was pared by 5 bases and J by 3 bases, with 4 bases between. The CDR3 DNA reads TGTGCCAGCAGCCGTGAAGAGACCCAGTACTTC. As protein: CASSREETQYF. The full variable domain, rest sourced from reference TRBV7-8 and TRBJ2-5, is GAGVSQSPRYKVAKRGQDVALRCDPISGHVSLFWYQQALGQGPEFLTYFQNEAQLDKSGLPSDRFFAERPEGSVSTLKIQRTQQEDSAVYLCASSREETQYFGPGTRLLVL.

CDR3 loop: CASSWNTEAFF. The CDR3 nucleotides read TGCGCCAGCAGCTGGAACACTGAAGCTTTCTTT. The chain recombines TRBV5-1 with TRBJ1-1; no clear D. There are 11 residues in the CDR3. Per germline, CDR1 SGHRS and CDR2 YFSETQ. V lost 3 bases, J lost 1 base, and 1 base lay in between.

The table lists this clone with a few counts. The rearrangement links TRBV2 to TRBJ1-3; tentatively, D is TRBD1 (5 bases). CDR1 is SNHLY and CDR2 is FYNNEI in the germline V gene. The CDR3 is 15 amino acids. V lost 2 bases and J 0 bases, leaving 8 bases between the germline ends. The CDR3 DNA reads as TGTGCCAGCAGTGAATGGGGGGTCTCTGGAAACACCATATATTTT. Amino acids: CASSEWGVSGNTIYF.

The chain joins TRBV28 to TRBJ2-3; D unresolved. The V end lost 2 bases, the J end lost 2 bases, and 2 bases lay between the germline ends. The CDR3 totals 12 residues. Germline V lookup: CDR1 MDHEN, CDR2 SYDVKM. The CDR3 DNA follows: TGTGCCAGCAGTTTAGTCACAGATACGCAGTATTTT. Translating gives CASSLVTDTQYF.

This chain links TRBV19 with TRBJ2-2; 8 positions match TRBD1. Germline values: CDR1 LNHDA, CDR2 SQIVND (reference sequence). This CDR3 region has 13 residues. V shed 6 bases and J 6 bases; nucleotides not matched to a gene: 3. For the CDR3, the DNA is TGTGCCAGTAGCCAACAGGGGGCCGGGGAGCTGTTTTTT. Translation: CASSQQGAGELFF.

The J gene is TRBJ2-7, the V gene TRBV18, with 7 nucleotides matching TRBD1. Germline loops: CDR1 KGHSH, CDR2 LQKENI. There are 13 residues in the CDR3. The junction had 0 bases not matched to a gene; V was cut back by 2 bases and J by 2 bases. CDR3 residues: CASSPDRAYEQYF. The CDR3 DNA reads TGTGCCAGCTCACCAGACAGGGCCTACGAGCAGTACTTC.

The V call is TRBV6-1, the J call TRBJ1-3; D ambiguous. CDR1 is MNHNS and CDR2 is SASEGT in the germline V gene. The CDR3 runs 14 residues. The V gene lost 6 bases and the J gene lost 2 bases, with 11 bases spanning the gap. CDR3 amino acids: CASSPNSAGNTIYF. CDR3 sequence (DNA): TGTGCCAGCAGCCCTAACTCGGCTGGAAACACCATATATTTT.

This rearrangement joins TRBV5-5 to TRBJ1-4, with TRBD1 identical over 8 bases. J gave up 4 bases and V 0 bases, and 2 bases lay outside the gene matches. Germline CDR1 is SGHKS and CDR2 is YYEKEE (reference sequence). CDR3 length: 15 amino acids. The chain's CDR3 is CASSLGDRINEKLFF. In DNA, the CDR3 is TGTGCCAGCAGCTTGGGGGACAGGATTAATGAAAAACTGTTTTTT.

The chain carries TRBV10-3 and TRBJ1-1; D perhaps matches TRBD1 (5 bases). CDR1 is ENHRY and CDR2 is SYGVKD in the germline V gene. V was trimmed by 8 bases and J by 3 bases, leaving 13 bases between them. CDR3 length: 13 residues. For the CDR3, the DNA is TGTGCCATCGGAGGGACCTCGGACACTGAAGCTTTCTTT. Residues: CAIGGTSDTEAFF.

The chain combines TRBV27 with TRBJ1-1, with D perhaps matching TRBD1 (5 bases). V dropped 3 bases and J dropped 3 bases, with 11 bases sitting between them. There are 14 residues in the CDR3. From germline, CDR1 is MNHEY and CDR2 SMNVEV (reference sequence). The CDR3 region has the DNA TGTGCCAGCAGTTTTGGGACGGTTCACACTGAAGCTTTCTTT. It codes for CASSFGTVHTEAFF.

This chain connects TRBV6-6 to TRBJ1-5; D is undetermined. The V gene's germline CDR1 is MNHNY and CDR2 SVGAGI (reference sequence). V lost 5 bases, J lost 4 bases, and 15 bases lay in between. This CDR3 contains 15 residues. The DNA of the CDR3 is TGTGCCAGCAGTCCCGGGTCCTTGTTAAATCAGCCCCAGCATTTT. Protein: CASSPGSLLNQPQHF.

The chain's CDR3 is CASSLLGSTEAFF. For the CDR3, the DNA is TGTGCCAGCAGTTTATTAGGGAGCACTGAAGCTTTCTTT. The chain recombines TRBV28 with TRBJ1-1; no clear D. CDR3 length equals 13 residues. V was pared by 1 base and J by 4 bases, with 7 bases between. Germline V gene sequence: CDR1 MDHEN, CDR2 SYDVKM.

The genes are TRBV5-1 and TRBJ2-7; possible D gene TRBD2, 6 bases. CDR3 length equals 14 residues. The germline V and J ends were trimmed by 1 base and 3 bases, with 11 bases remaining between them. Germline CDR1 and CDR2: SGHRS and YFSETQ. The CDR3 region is CASSLPQGGYEQYF. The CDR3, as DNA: TGCGCCAGCAGCTTGCCGCAGGGAGGCTACGAGCAGTACTTC.

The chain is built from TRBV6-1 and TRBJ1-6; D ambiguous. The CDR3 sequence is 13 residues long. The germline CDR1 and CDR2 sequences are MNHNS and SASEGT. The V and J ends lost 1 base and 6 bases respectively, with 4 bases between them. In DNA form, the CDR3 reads TGTGCCAGCAGTGAAGGGGTTAATTCACCCCTCCACTTT. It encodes CASSEGVNSPLHF.

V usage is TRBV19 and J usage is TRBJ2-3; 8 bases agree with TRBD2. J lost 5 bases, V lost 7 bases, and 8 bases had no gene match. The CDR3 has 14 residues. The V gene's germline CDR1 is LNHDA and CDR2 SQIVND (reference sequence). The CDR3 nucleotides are TGTGCCAGTACCAGCGGGGGTTATGAAGATACGCAGTATTTT. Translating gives CASTSGGYEDTQYF.

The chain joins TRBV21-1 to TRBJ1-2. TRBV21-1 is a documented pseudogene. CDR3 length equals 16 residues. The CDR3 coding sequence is TGTGCCAGCAGCAATCCCGGCAGGAGGGGACTAGTGGGCTACACCTTC. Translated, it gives CASSNPGRRGLVGYTF.

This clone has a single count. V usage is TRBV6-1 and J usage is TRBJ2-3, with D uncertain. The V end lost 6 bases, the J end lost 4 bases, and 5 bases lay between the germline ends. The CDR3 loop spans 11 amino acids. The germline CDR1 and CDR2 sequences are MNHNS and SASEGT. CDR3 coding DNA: TGTGCCAGCAGCTCTCCAGATACGCAGTATTTT. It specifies CASSSPDTQYF.

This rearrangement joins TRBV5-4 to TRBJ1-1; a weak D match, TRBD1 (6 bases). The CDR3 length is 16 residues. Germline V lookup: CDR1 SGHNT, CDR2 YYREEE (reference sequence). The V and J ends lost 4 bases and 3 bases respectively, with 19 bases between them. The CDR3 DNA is TGTGCCAGCAGCCGGACAGCAGGGATGGTTGACACTGAAGCTTTCTTT. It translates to CASSRTAGMVDTEAFF.

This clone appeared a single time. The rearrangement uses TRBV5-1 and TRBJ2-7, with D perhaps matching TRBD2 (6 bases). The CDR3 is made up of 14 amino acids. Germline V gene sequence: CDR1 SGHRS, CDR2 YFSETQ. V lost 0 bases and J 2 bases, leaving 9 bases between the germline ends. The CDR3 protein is CASSLGSGTYEQYF. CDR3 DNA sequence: TGCGCCAGCAGCTTGGGTAGCGGAACCTACGAGCAGTACTTC.

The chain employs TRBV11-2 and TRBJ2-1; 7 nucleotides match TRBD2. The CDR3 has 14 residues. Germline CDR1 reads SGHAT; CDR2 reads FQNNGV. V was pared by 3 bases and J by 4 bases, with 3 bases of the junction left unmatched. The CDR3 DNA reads TGTGCCAGCAGCTTTGGGACTAATTACAATGAGCAGTTCTTC. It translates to CASSFGTNYNEQFF.

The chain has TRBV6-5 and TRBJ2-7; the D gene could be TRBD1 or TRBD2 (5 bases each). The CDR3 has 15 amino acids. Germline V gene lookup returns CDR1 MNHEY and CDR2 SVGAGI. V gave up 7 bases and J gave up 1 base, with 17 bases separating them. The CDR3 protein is CASTSLGTASYEQYF. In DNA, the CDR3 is TGTGCCAGCACAAGCCTCGGGACGGCTTCCTACGAGCAGTACTTC.

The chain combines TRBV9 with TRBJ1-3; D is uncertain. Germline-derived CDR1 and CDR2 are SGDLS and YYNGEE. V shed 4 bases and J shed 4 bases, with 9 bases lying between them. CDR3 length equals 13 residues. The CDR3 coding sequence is TGTGCCAGCAGCACCGACATAGGAAACACCATATATTTT. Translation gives CASSTDIGNTIYF. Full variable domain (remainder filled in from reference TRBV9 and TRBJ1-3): DSGVTQTPKHLITATGQRVTLRCSPRSGDLSVYWYQQSLDQGLQFLIQYYNGEERAKGNILERFSAQQFPDLHSELNLSSLELGDSALYFCASSTDIGNTIYFGEGSWLTVV.

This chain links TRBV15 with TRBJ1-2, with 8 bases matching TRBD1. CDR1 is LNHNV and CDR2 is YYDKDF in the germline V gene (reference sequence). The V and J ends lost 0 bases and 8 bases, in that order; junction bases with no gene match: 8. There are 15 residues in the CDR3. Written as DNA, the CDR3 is TGTGCCACCAGCAGAGATAAGCAGGGGGCGCGAGGCTACACCTTC. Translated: CATSRDKQGARGYTF.

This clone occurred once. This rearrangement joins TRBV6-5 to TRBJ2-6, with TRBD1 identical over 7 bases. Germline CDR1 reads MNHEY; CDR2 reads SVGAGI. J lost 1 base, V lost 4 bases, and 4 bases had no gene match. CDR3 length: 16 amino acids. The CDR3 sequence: CASSLTGQSGANVLTF. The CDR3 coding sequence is TGTGCCAGCAGTTTAACGGGACAGTCTGGGGCCAACGTCCTGACTTTC.

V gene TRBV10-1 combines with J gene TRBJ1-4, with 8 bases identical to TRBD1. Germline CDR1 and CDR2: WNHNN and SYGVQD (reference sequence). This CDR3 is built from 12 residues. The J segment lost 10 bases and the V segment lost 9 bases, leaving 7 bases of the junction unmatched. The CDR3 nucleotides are TGCGCCAGTGTCCAGGGGGCGGGAAAACTGTTTTTT. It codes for CASVQGAGKLFF.

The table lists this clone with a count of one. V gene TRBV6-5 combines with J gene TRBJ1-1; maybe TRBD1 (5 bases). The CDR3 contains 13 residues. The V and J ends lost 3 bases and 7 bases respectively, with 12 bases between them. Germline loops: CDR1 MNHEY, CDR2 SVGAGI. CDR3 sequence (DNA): TGTGCCAGCAGTTATGTCCCTCAGGGTGAAGCTTTCTTT. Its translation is CASSYVPQGEAFF.

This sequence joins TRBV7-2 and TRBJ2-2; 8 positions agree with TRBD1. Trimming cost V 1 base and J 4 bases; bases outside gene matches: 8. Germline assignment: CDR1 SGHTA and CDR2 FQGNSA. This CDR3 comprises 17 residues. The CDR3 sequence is CASSLGPRGRFTGELFF. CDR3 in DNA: TGTGCCAGCAGCTTAGGCCCCAGGGGGCGCTTCACCGGGGAGCTGTTTTTT.